The 25 T cell receptor beta chains reported below all come from one sample, sequenced in a study of T cell responses to AZD1222 COVID-19 vaccine. The assay was immunoSEQ multiplex PCR, and TCRdb's table has in-frame clones only and misses some. The sample includes roughly 120,000 clones, roughly 87% seen only once; the top ten take approximately 7.5%. Source: peripheral blood, taken on day 0 of AZD1222 vaccination. Source of these receptors: an adult in good health.

On this clone: One end of the junction fails to match germline, which may point to a read error. Distinct nucleotide sequences in the sample also encode this CDR3. The chain uses TRBV4-1 and TRBJ1-5; D is ambiguous. CDR1 is MGHRA and CDR2 is YSYEKL in the germline V gene. The CDR3 totals 13 residues. CDR3 DNA sequence: TGTGCCAGCAGCCTACTCCTTAATCAGCCCCAGCATTTT. Translating gives CASSLLLNQPQHF.

The genes are TRBV5-1 and TRBJ2-5, with TRBD2 matching over 10 bases. The CDR3 covers 15 residues. J gave up 2 bases and V 4 bases, and 5 bases lay outside the gene matches. Germline V lookup: CDR1 SGHRS, CDR2 YFSETQ. In DNA form, the CDR3 reads TGCGCCAGCAGCCCGGTAGCGGGGGGACAAGAGACCCAGTACTTC. Its translation is CASSPVAGGQETQYF.

In DNA form, the CDR3 reads TGTGCCACCAGCAGAGAGGCGGTGACTGAAGCTTTCTTT. This codes for CATSREAVTEAFF. The genes are TRBV15 and TRBJ1-1; D uncertain. The CDR3 runs to 13 residues. Trimming pared 0 bases from V and 5 bases from J, leaving 7 bases between. Germline V lookup: CDR1 LNHNV, CDR2 YYDKDF (reference sequence).

The chain recombines TRBV19 with TRBJ1-1, with D unclear. This CDR3 is 11 amino acids long. Germline CDR1 is LNHDA and CDR2 is SQIVND (reference sequence). Trimming took 8 bases from V and 7 from J, leaving 11 bases between them. This CDR3 is CASQAGREAFF. The CDR3 DNA follows: TGTGCCAGTCAGGCCGGCCGTGAAGCTTTCTTT. The full variable domain, rest sourced from reference TRBV19 and TRBJ1-1, is DGGITQSPKYLFRKEGQNVTLSCEQNLNHDAMYWYRQDPGQGLRLIYYSQIVNDFQKGDIAEGYSVSREKKESFPLTVTSAQKNPTAFYLCASQAGREAFFGQGTRLTVV.

This chain connects TRBV29-1 to TRBJ2-7, with no clear D. Germline CDR1 SQVTM, CDR2 ANQGSEA. Trimming stripped 1 base from V and 5 bases from J, with 12 bases between. This CDR3 has 13 residues. The CDR3 nucleotides read TGCAGCGTTGAAGGTAGTAACGGAAACGAGCAGTACTTC. As protein: CSVEGSNGNEQYF.

The chain combines TRBV6-5 with TRBJ2-3; 10 bases are shared with TRBD2. Per germline, CDR1 MNHEY and CDR2 SVGAGI. There are 15 residues in the CDR3. J lost 3 bases, V lost 6 bases, and 6 bases had no gene match. The CDR3 reads CASRPSGGRTDTQYF. The CDR3 DNA sequence: TGTGCCAGCAGGCCTAGCGGGGGTCGGACAGATACGCAGTATTTT.

This clone was detected only once. This rearrangement joins TRBV7-6 to TRBJ1-4; D possibly corresponds to TRBD1 (5 bases). CDR3 size: 15 residues. The germline gives CDR1 SGHVS, CDR2 FNYEAQ. The V gene lost 2 bases and the J gene lost 3 bases, with 10 bases spanning the gap. This CDR3 is CASSLQGRSNEKLFF. In DNA, the CDR3 is TGTGCCAGCAGCTTACAGGGTCGGTCTAATGAAAAACTGTTTTTT.

The V call is TRBV7-2, the J call TRBJ2-1; possibly TRBD1 for D (6 bases). V gave up 6 bases and J gave up 9 bases, with 15 bases separating them. CDR1 and CDR2 (germline): SGHTA, FQGNSA. There are 13 residues in the CDR3. CDR3 sequence (DNA): TGTGCCAGCAGTCCCCAGGGGATGAGTGAGCAGTTCTTC. Its translation is CASSPQGMSEQFF.

V is TRBV9 and J is TRBJ2-1; D unresolved. Looked up from germline, CDR1 is SGDLS and CDR2 is YYNGEE. The V end was cut by 0 bases, the J end by 2 bases, with 3 bases between. This CDR3 contains 13 residues. CDR3 DNA: TGTGCCAGCAGCGTAGCCACCTACAATGAGCAGTTCTTC. The encoded protein is CASSVATYNEQFF.

This clone was detected a few times. This sequence joins TRBV7-9 and TRBJ2-7, with 7 bases matching TRBD1. The germline V gene has CDR1 SEHNR and CDR2 FQNEAQ (reference sequence). V shed 0 bases, J shed 4 bases, and the junction held 6 bases outside the gene matches. The CDR3 extends over 15 amino acids. CDR3: CASSLAYRGVYEQYF. The CDR3 DNA sequence: TGTGCCAGCAGCTTAGCGTACAGGGGAGTATACGAGCAGTACTTC.

The chain employs TRBV4-1 and TRBJ2-3; D may be TRBD1 or TRBD2 (5 bases each). Germline CDR1 is MGHRA and CDR2 is YSYEKL. The CDR3 runs 17 residues. V lost 3 bases, J lost 0 bases, and 16 bases lay in between. This CDR3 is CASSQVIGTPSTDTQYF. CDR3 sequence (DNA): TGCGCCAGCAGCCAGGTAATAGGGACCCCTAGCACAGATACGCAGTATTTT.

There are a few counts of this clone. V usage is TRBV7-9 and J usage is TRBJ2-3, with D hard to call. This CDR3 comprises 13 residues. Germline CDR1 and CDR2: SEHNR and FQNEAQ (reference sequence). V lost 5 bases to trimming and J lost 4 bases, with 10 bases between them. The CDR3 bases are TGTGCCAGCAGCCCGAAGTGGGCAGATACGCAGTATTTT. Protein: CASSPKWADTQYF.

This chain joins TRBV7-9 and TRBJ2-7; no reliable D call. Germline CDR1 and CDR2: SEHNR and FQNEAQ (reference sequence). V was clipped by 1 base and J by 2 bases, with 6 bases between them. The CDR3 has 13 residues. The CDR3, as DNA: TGTGCCAGCAGCTTAGTTAATCCCTACGAGCAGTACTTC. This codes for CASSLVNPYEQYF.

The rearrangement joins TRBV15 to TRBJ1-1; perhaps TRBD1 as D (5 bases). This CDR3 is 17 amino acids long. Germline assignment: CDR1 LNHNV and CDR2 YYDKDF (reference sequence). V lost 6 bases and J lost 7, with 27 bases in between. This CDR3 reads CATRLKGVIGAADEAFF. DNA for the CDR3: TGTGCCACCAGGTTAAAGGGAGTAATAGGGGCAGCTGATGAAGCTTTCTTT.

J is TRBJ2-1 and V is TRBV3-1 (or the pseudogene TRBV3-2), with 7 bases matching TRBD1. The CDR3 length is 15 residues. In germline, CDR1 is LGHDT, CDR2 YNNKEL (reference sequence). J gave up 8 bases and V 5 bases, and 12 bases lay outside the gene matches. The CDR3 here is CASSKDRSRVDEQFF. DNA of the CDR3: TGTGCCAGCAGCAAGGACAGGTCCAGGGTGGATGAGCAGTTCTTC.

The chain employs TRBV7-9 and TRBJ2-7, with TRBD1 matching 7 bases. J was trimmed by 4 bases and V by 10 bases; bases with no gene match: 13. The CDR3 has 14 residues. Germline V gene lookup returns CDR1 SEHNR and CDR2 FQNEAQ (reference sequence). CDR3 in amino acids: CAIRGPGGSYEQYF. CDR3 DNA sequence: TGTGCCATAAGGGGCCCAGGGGGTTCTTACGAGCAGTACTTC.

The chain is built from TRBV30 and TRBJ1-2; tentatively, D is TRBD1 (5 bases). V lost 0 bases and J 8 bases, leaving 13 bases between the germline ends. The CDR3 contains 13 residues. The germline V gene encodes CDR1 GTSNPN and CDR2 SVGIG (reference sequence). The CDR3 coding sequence is TGTGCCTGGAGTGTAATGAATAGGGGAGGCTACACCTTC. Its protein is CAWSVMNRGGYTF. Drawing the rest from reference TRBV30 and TRBJ1-2, the complete variable domain is SQTIHQWPATLVQPVGSPLSLECTVEGTSNPNLYWYRQAAGRGLQLLFYSVGIGQISSEVPQNLSASRPQDRQFILSSKKLLLSDSGFYLCAWSVMNRGGYTFGSGTRLTVV.

The chain uses TRBV6-6 and TRBJ1-1; tentatively, D is TRBD1 (6 bases). V lost 7 bases to trimming and J lost 4 bases, with 22 bases between them. The germline V gene encodes CDR1 MNHNY and CDR2 SVGAGI (reference sequence). The CDR3 has 16 amino acids. CDR3: CASTSGGGFMGTEAFF. The CDR3 coding sequence is TGTGCCAGCACCTCAGGAGGGGGGTTTATGGGCACTGAAGCTTTCTTT.

This rearrangement joins TRBV27 to TRBJ2-1; D might be TRBD1 (7 bases). This CDR3 has 19 residues. Germline V gene data show CDR1 as MNHEY and CDR2 as SMNVEV (reference sequence). Deletions cut 7 bases from V and 0 bases from J, with 25 bases between. In nucleotides, the CDR3 is TGTGCCAGCATGGTAACGGGAGCAGGGGGGCTTAGCTCCTACAATGAGCAGTTCTTC. Protein sequence: CASMVTGAGGLSSYNEQFF.

This clone appeared a single time. V is TRBV5-1 and J is TRBJ1-1; 7 bases match TRBD1. Per germline, CDR1 SGHRS and CDR2 YFSETQ. Germline trimming cut 5 bases from V and 5 bases from J; bases unmatched to any gene: 9. This CDR3 spans 14 amino acids. The CDR3 here is CASSFRQGGTEAFF. Written as DNA, the CDR3 is TGCGCCAGCAGTTTCCGACAGGGAGGAACTGAAGCTTTCTTT.

The rearrangement joins TRBV4-1 to TRBJ1-4; possibly TRBD1 for D (6 bases). This CDR3 is built from 13 residues. V dropped 4 bases and J dropped 8 bases, with 11 bases sitting between them. The germline gives CDR1 MGHRA, CDR2 YSYEKL. The CDR3 sequence: CASSRGPEEKLFF. The CDR3 nucleotides are TGCGCCAGCAGCCGGGGGCCCGAAGAAAAACTGTTTTTT.

The chain employs TRBV11-3 and TRBJ1-6; D remains ambiguous. The V end lost 3 bases, the J end lost 7 bases, and 7 bases lay between the germline ends. The germline gives CDR1 SGHNT, CDR2 YENEEA. The CDR3 contains 13 residues. The CDR3 protein is CASSLAANSPLHF. The CDR3 coding sequence is TGTGCCAGCAGCTTGGCTGCCAATTCACCCCTCCACTTT.

The chain couples TRBV19 to TRBJ1-2, with TRBD1 identical over 9 bases. The ends lost 5 bases at V and 8 bases at J; junction bases unmatched: 15. From germline, CDR1 is LNHDA and CDR2 SQIVND (reference sequence). The CDR3 covers 16 residues. Here the CDR3 reads CASSHREWDRVKGYTF. The CDR3 DNA sequence: TGTGCCAGTAGTCACCGGGAGTGGGACAGGGTTAAGGGCTACACCTTC.

The chain carries TRBV7-8 and TRBJ2-3; D is undetermined. Looked up from germline, CDR1 is SGHVS and CDR2 is FQNEAQ. The CDR3 is 17 residues long. V dropped 1 base and J dropped 2 bases, with 16 bases sitting between them. Here the CDR3 reads CASSLGKWGSPTDTQYF. The CDR3 DNA is TGTGCCAGCAGCTTAGGCAAGTGGGGAAGCCCCACAGATACGCAGTATTTT. Supplemented by reference TRBV7-8 and TRBJ2-3, the full variable domain reads GAGVSQSPRYKVAKRGQDVALRCDPISGHVSLFWYQQALGQGPEFLTYFQNEAQLDKSGLPSDRFFAERPEGSVSTLKIQRTQQEDSAVYLCASSLGKWGSPTDTQYFGPGTRLTVL.

The chain employs TRBV3-1 (or the pseudogene TRBV3-2) and TRBJ1-5, with D unresolved. The ends were cut back, 0 bases at V and 7 bases at J, with 16 bases in the middle. The CDR3 consists of 16 residues. CDR1 is LGHDT, CDR2 YNNKEL, per germline (reference sequence). The CDR3 DNA reads as TGTGCCAGCAGCCAAGACGGGTCGTTAGGGAACCAGCCCCAGCATTTT. Its protein is CASSQDGSLGNQPQHF.